The clone carrying this T cell receptor beta chain was recorded many times. Antigen unknown. This entry belongs to a study of CD8 T cells in ankylosing spondylitis. V lost 5 bases, J lost 1 base, and 8 bases stayed unmatched. This CDR3 is built from 15 residues. TCRdb re-analysed the 5' RACE reads in MiXCR, keeping a single row per CDR3 protein. The repertoire holds 250,000 to 350,000 distinct CDR3 sequences, with under 25% as singletons. Points from the study as a whole: Reportedly, significant enrichment of disease-linked clones occurred in matched ankylosing spondylitis synovial fluid.

Sequencing was performed on blood, either unsorted or a sorted T cell fraction (not recorded which). The chain has TRBV12-3 or TRBV12-4 and TRBJ2-7; 7 bases line up with TRBD2. The receptor comes from a female donor with ankylosing spondylitis or in good health (not recorded which). This chain's CDR3 is CASSPRGSGSYEQYF. Written as DNA, the CDR3 is TGTGCCAGCAGTCCCCGAGGTAGCGGGTCCTACGAGCAGTACTTC.